The 15 T cell receptor beta chains below come from one sample, sequenced in a study of blood T cell repertoires in COVID-19. Measured with immunoSEQ multiplex PCR; TCRdb has only the in-frame clones, and not every one. The sample yields hundreds of thousands of clones, roughly 90% seen once. The sequenced material came from PBMCs or T cells enriched from blood (not recorded which). The receptors were sampled from a man aged 60-69 years who had recovered from COVID-19.

The V call is TRBV5-5, the J call TRBJ2-1; D is possibly TRBD2 (6 bases). This CDR3 has 15 residues. CDR1 is SGHKS and CDR2 is YYEKEE in the germline V gene (reference sequence). V lost 5 bases and J 0 bases, leaving 12 bases between the germline ends. CDR3 region: CASSSGPSSYNEQFF. DNA for the CDR3: TGTGCCAGCAGTAGCGGACCCAGCTCCTACAATGAGCAGTTCTTC.

J is TRBJ1-1 and V is TRBV19; no clear D. Germline lookup yields CDR1 LNHDA and CDR2 SQIVND (reference sequence). The CDR3 loop spans 14 amino acids. The ends were cut back, 7 bases at V and 4 bases at J, with 16 bases in the middle. Here the CDR3 reads CASTLRGRSTEAFF. The CDR3 DNA follows: TGTGCCAGTACCCTCCGAGGGAGGAGCACTGAAGCTTTCTTT.

The chain employs TRBV5-1 and TRBJ1-1; perhaps TRBD1 as D (5 bases). V lost 4 bases and J 4 bases, leaving 20 bases between the germline ends. Germline loops: CDR1 SGHRS, CDR2 YFSETQ. This CDR3 spans 16 amino acids. Here the CDR3 DNA reads TGCGCCAGCAGCCCCAGGGTCCAGGCAGCATCCACTGAAGCTTTCTTT. Protein product: CASSPRVQAASTEAFF.

This chain uses TRBV19 with TRBJ1-5; 8 nucleotides agree with TRBD1. The CDR3 runs to 15 residues. V lost 3 bases, J lost 3 bases, and 4 bases stayed unmatched. Germline assignment: CDR1 LNHDA and CDR2 SQIVND (reference sequence). CDR3 residues: CASSMDRVNNQPQHF. CDR3 nucleotide sequence: TGTGCCAGTAGTATGGACAGGGTAAACAATCAGCCCCAGCATTTT. Combining the CDR3 with reference TRBV19 and TRBJ1-5 gives the whole variable domain DGGITQSPKYLFRKEGQNVTLSCEQNLNHDAMYWYRQDPGQGLRLIYYSQIVNDFQKGDIAEGYSVSREKKESFPLTVTSAQKNPTAFYLCASSMDRVNNQPQHFGDGTRLSIL.

The chain links TRBV12-3 or TRBV12-4 to TRBJ2-6; D remains ambiguous. This CDR3 spans 13 amino acids. Trimming took 10 bases from V and 0 from J, leaving 7 bases between them. The CDR3 protein is CATTASGANVLTF. The CDR3 DNA reads as TGTGCCACCACAGCCTCTGGGGCCAACGTCCTGACTTTC.

This chain uses TRBV29-1 with TRBJ2-7; D is unclear. This CDR3 has 12 residues. V was cut by 6 bases and J by 0 bases, with 9 bases left in between. Germline V gene sequence: CDR1 SQVTM, CDR2 ANQGSEA. CDR3 in DNA: TGCAGCGTCCGACTTAGCTCCTACGAGCAGTACTTC. Protein sequence: CSVRLSSYEQYF.

The chain carries TRBV2 and TRBJ2-7, with 8 bases fitting TRBD1. This CDR3 contains 14 residues. From germline, CDR1 is SNHLY and CDR2 FYNNEI. Losses at the gene ends were 5 bases for V and 9 bases for J; bases not matched to a gene: 12. CDR3 in amino acids: CASSSFRQGASQYF. CDR3 bases: TGTGCCAGCAGTTCTTTTCGGCAGGGGGCTTCGCAGTACTTC.

The chain links TRBV19 to TRBJ1-6; TRBD1 might be the D (6 bases). Germline loops: CDR1 LNHDA, CDR2 SQIVND (reference sequence). The CDR3 runs 14 residues. V shed 5 bases and J shed 14 bases, with 19 bases lying between them. CDR3 DNA: TGTGCCAGTAGTCGACAGCAGGCAGGGGTGACCCTCCACTTT. It codes for CASSRQQAGVTLHF.

This chain joins TRBV5-4 and TRBJ2-1; 9 nucleotides align to TRBD2. V shed 2 bases and J 4 bases; nucleotides not matched to a gene: 7. This CDR3 has 16 amino acids. Germline assignment: CDR1 SGHNT and CDR2 YYREEE (reference sequence). CDR3: CASSFPGGRDYNEQFF. The CDR3 DNA reads as TGTGCCAGCAGCTTTCCTGGCGGGAGGGATTACAATGAGCAGTTCTTC.

The V and J genes are TRBV11-2 and TRBJ2-1; TRBD1 is a possible D gene (5 bases). The CDR3 runs to 16 residues. The germline V gene encodes CDR1 SGHAT and CDR2 FQNNGV. The V end lost 5 bases, the J end lost 7 bases, and 21 bases lay between the germline ends. CDR3 region: CASSLRLGQGHNEQFF. For the CDR3, the DNA is TGTGCCAGCAGCCTCCGATTAGGGCAGGGCCATAATGAGCAGTTCTTC.

V usage is TRBV6-1 and J usage is TRBJ1-2; possible D gene TRBD1, 6 bases. V gave up 3 bases and J gave up 4 bases, with 12 bases separating them. Germline CDR1 is MNHNS and CDR2 is SASEGT. This CDR3 spans 14 amino acids. CDR3 coding DNA: TGTGCCAGCAGTGAGCAGGGGCGCAGCTATGGCTACACCTTC. Amino acid sequence: CASSEQGRSYGYTF.

The chain links TRBV3-1 (or the pseudogene TRBV3-2) to TRBJ2-7; possible D gene TRBD2, 6 bases. The CDR3 is made up of 15 amino acids. V gave up 0 bases and J gave up 4 bases, with 13 bases separating them. CDR1 is LGHDT, CDR2 YNNKEL, per germline (reference sequence). CDR3 protein: CASSQDSLARYEQYF. The CDR3 region has the DNA TGTGCCAGCAGCCAAGATTCTCTAGCGAGGTACGAGCAGTACTTC.

DNA for the CDR3: TGTGCCAGAAGCCGTTCGCGCGGAGGGCCGGTCGATACGCAGTATTTT. It specifies CARSRSRGGPVDTQYF. V usage is TRBV5-3 and J usage is TRBJ2-3; D possibly corresponds to TRBD2 (6 bases). TRBV5-3 counts as an open reading frame of uncertain function. The CDR3 has 16 amino acids. V lost 4 bases and J 6 bases, leaving 21 bases between the germline ends.

The chain uses TRBV7-9 and TRBJ2-1; 9 bases align to TRBD2. The junction had 2 bases not matched to a gene; V was cut back by 0 bases and J by 5 bases. Looked up from germline, CDR1 is SEHNR and CDR2 is FQNEAQ (reference sequence). The CDR3 is 15 residues long. CDR3: CASSLAASGDNEQFF. The CDR3 nucleotides are TGTGCCAGCAGCTTAGCGGCTAGCGGGGACAATGAGCAGTTCTTC.

The table lists this clone with a count of one. The CDR3 nucleotides are TGTGCCTGGGGCAGGAGGGCTGGAAACACCATATATTTT. Amino acids: CAWGRRAGNTIYF. This chain joins TRBV30 and TRBJ1-3; no reliable D call. The CDR3 is 13 amino acids. CDR1 is GTSNPN and CDR2 is SVGIG in the germline V gene (reference sequence). The V end was cut by 5 bases, the J end by 2 bases, with 10 bases between.